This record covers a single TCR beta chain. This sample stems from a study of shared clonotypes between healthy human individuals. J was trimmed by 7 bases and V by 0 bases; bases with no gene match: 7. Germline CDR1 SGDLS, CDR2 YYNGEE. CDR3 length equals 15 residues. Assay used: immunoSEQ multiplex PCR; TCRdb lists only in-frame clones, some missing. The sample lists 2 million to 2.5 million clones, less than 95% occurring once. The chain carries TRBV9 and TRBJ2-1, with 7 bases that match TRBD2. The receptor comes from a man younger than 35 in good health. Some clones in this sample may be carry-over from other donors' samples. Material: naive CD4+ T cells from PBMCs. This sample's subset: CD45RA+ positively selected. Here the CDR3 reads CASSVEAGAGNEQFF. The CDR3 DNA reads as TGTGCCAGCAGCGTAGAGGCGGGAGCTGGTAATGAGCAGTTCTTC.